This TCR beta chain was sequenced in a study of blood T cells in healthy people across ages. A note on this clonotype: Antigen specificity is unknown.

Germline-derived CDR1 and CDR2 are WSHSY and SAAADI. V was trimmed by 4 bases and J by 7 bases, leaving 16 bases between them. The CDR3 sequence is 14 residues long. Next came a second PCR, run for roughly 6 to 11 cycles, which used a sample-barcoded 5' primer along with a J-beta primer mix. TCRdb reprocessed the 5' RACE reads via MiXCR and lists one record per CDR3 protein. Altogether over 950,000 distinct CDR3 sequences are present, roughly half being singletons, with the ten largest covering 20% to 25%. Study conclusions and caveats: Aged donors had fewer naive CD4+ cells and lower diversity than long-lived donors. What prevented conclusive comparison of naive and antigen-experienced cells was that PBMCs were unsorted.

Material: blood. The chain uses TRBV10-2 and TRBJ2-5, with D possibly being TRBD1 or TRBD2 (5 bases each). This receptor was identified in a woman aged 55-70 years in good health. CDR3 in DNA: TGCGCCAGCAGTGTTGCAGGGTCAGGAGGGACCCAGTACTTC. Its translation is CASSVAGSGGTQYF.